These 8 T cell receptor beta chains originate from one sample sequenced in a study of human T cells and chemical hapten exposure. The sample's time point: patch test 2, 6 weeks after DPC sensitization. The treatment here: therapeutic diphenylcyclopropenone sensitization with weekly scalp DPC. TCRdb passed the RACE reads through MiXCR, listing each CDR3 protein once. Of fewer than 95,000 distinct CDR3 sequences in the sample, approximately 11% are singletons; the top ten hold around 2.2%. Sequenced here: whole blood, sampled in connection with sensitization to the hapten diphenylcyclopropenone (DPC). These receptors were taken from a middle-aged man with alopecia areata. Some clones in this sample may be carry-over from other donors' samples.

This chain uses TRBV20-1 with TRBJ2-5; 10 bases agree with TRBD1. Losses at the gene ends were 4 bases for V and 1 base for J; bases not matched to a gene: 9. Looked up from germline, CDR1 is DFQATT and CDR2 is SNEGSKA (reference sequence). The CDR3 runs to 16 residues. The CDR3 sequence: CSAIDTRDRGQETQYF. The CDR3 DNA sequence: TGCAGTGCTATTGACACCCGGGACAGGGGCCAAGAGACCCAGTACTTC.

This clonotype was detected a few times. This chain uses TRBV18 with TRBJ2-7; D is undetermined. Trimming cost V 6 bases and J 3 bases, with 21 bases left between them. This CDR3 is built from 16 residues. CDR1 is KGHSH and CDR2 is LQKENI in the germline V gene. The CDR3 DNA sequence: TGTGCCAGCTCTACCAGCGAGACGCCAAGGTTCTACGAGCAGTACTTC. Its protein product is CASSTSETPRFYEQYF.

In its sample, this clonotype was seen a few times. The chain combines TRBV6-5 with TRBJ1-2, with 11 bases aligning to TRBD1. There are 16 residues in the CDR3. After removal of 4 bases from V and 5 bases from J, the junction contained 9 bases not matched to a gene. Germline CDR1 and CDR2: MNHEY and SVGAGI. CDR3 in DNA: TGTGCCAGCAGTTCGGCTCCCGGGACAGGGGGGTATGGCTACACCTTC. Amino acid sequence: CASSSAPGTGGYGYTF.

This clonotype was picked up a small number of times. Mismatch with germline at one junction end may stem from a read error. The rearrangement links TRBV7-2 to TRBJ2-1; D is possibly TRBD2 (5 bases). This CDR3 has 16 residues. Germline-derived CDR1 and CDR2 are SGHTA and FQGNSA. In nucleotides, the CDR3 is TGTGCCAGCACCTTAACAGAGGTCCTACTAGTCAATGAGCAGTTCTTC. Translating it yields CASTLTEVLLVNEQFF.

This clonotype turned up a few times. The rearrangement links TRBV6-2 or TRBV6-3 to TRBJ1-5; no clear D. The V and J ends lost 0 bases and 3 bases respectively, with 18 bases between them. The CDR3 covers 18 residues. Germline V gives CDR1 MNHEY, CDR2 SVGEGT. CDR3 DNA sequence: TGTGCCAGCAGTTACTCGAGAGGACCGGGAATGATCAATCAGCCCCAGCATTTT. It encodes CASSYSRGPGMINQPQHF.

The chain recombines TRBV19 with TRBJ1-5, with a weak D call TRBD1 (5 bases). Trimming stripped 3 bases from V and 8 bases from J, with 14 bases between. This CDR3 contains 14 residues. Germline CDR1 reads LNHDA; CDR2 reads SQIVND (reference sequence). In nucleotides, the CDR3 is TGTGCCAGTAGTATTTCGGCAGCGGGGGAGCCCCAGCATTTT. Its protein is CASSISAAGEPQHF.

The rearrangement uses TRBV10-3 and TRBJ2-1, with 10 bases fitting TRBD2. Trimming removed 5 bases from V and 2 bases from J; junction bases left unmatched: 6. The CDR3 length is 16 residues. In germline, CDR1 is ENHRY, CDR2 SYGVKD. The CDR3 DNA is TGTGCCATCAGTATTAGCGGGAGGAGGGCCTACAATGAGCAGTTCTTC. Translating it yields CAISISGRRAYNEQFF.

This clonotype was observed a handful of times. V usage is TRBV5-6 and J usage is TRBJ2-3, with TRBD1 matching 9 bases. The CDR3 sequence is 14 residues long. Trimming cost V 6 bases and J 1 base; bases outside gene matches: 3. CDR1 is SGHDT and CDR2 is YYEEEE in the germline V gene. The CDR3 DNA reads as TGTGCCAGCAAACGGACAGGGGGCACAGATACGCAGTATTTT. Translating it yields CASKRTGGTDTQYF.